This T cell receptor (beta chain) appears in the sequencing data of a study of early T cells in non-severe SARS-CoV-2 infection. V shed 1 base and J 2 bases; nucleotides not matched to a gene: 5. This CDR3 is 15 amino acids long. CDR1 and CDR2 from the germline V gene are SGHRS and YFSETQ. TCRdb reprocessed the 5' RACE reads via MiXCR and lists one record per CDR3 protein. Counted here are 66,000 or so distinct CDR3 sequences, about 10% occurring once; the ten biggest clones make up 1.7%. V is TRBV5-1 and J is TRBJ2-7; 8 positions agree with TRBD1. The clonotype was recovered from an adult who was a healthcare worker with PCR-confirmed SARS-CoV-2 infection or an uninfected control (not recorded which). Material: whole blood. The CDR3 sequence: CASSLSGTGTYEQYF. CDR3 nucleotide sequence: TGCGCCAGCAGCTTGTCCGGGACAGGAACCTACGAGCAGTACTTC.